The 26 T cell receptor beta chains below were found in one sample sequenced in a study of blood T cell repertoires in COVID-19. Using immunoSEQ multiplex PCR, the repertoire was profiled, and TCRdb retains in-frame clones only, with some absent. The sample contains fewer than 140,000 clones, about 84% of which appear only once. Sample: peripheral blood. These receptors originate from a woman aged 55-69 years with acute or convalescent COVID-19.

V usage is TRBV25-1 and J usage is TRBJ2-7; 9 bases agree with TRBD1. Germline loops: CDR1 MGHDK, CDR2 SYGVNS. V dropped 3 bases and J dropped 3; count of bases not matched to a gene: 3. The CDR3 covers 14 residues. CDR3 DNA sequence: TGTGCCAGCAGTGAGGAGGACAGGGGCTACGAGCAGTACTTC. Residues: CASSEEDRGYEQYF.

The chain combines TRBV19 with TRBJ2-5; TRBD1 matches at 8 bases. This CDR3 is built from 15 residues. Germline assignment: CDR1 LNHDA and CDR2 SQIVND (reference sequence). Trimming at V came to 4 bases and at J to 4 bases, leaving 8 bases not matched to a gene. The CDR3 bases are TGTGCCAGTAGTAAAATTACAGGGGGGAGAGAGACCCAGTACTTC. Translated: CASSKITGGRETQYF.

The CDR3 region has the DNA TGTGCCAGCAGCTCCTACGGACAGGCCGCCGGGCCCCAGCATTTT. This sequence encodes CASSSYGQAAGPQHF. The V call is TRBV5-8, the J call TRBJ1-5; 7 bases fit TRBD1. This CDR3 region has 15 residues. Unmatched junction bases numbered 12, after V lost 3 bases and J lost 9 bases. Germline-derived CDR1 and CDR2 are SGHTS and YDEGEE.

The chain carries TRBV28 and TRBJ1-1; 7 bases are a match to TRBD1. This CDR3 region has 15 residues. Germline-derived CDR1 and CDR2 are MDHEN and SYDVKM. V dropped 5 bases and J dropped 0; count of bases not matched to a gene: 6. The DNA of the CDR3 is TGTGCCAGCAGTGCCCACAGGGGTTTGAACACTGAAGCTTTCTTT. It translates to CASSAHRGLNTEAFF.

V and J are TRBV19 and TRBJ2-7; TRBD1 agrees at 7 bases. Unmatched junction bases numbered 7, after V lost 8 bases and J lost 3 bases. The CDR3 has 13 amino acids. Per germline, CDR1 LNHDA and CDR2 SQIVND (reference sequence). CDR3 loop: CASCATGCYEQYF. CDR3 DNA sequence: TGTGCCAGTTGCGCGACAGGGTGCTACGAGCAGTACTTC.

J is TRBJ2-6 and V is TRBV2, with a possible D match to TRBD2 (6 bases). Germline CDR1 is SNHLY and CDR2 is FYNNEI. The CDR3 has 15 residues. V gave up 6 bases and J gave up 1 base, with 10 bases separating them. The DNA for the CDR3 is TGTGCCAGCAGGACTAGTTTATCTGGGGCCAACGTCCTGACTTTC. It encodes CASRTSLSGANVLTF.

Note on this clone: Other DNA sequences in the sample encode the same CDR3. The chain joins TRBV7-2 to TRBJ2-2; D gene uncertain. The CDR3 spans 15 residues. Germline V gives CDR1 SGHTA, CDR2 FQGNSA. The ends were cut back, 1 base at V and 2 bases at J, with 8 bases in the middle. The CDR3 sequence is CASSLGSGNTGELFF. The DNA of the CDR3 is TGTGCCAGCAGCTTAGGGTCGGGTAACACCGGGGAGCTGTTTTTT.

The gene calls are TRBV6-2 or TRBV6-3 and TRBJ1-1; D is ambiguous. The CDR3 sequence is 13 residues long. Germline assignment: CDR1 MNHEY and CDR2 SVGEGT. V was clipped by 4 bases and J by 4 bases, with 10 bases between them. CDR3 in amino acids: CASSLFGITEAFF. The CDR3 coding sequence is TGTGCCAGCAGTTTGTTCGGGATCACTGAAGCTTTCTTT.

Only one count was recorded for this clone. CDR3 in amino acids: CASEAGTTDTQYF. CDR3 sequence (DNA): TGTGCCAGCGAAGCGGGAACCACAGATACGCAGTATTTT. The chain couples TRBV28 to TRBJ2-3; the match to TRBD2 covers 7 bases. The CDR3 contains 13 residues. In germline, CDR1 is MDHEN, CDR2 SYDVKM. The trim removed 8 bases at V and 2 bases at J, leaving 4 bases unmatched.

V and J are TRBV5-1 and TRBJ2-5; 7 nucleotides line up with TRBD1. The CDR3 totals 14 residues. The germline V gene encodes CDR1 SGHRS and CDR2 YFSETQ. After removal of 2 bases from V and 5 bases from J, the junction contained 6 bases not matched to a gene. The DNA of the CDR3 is TGCGCCAGCAGCTTTCCGGACAGGTTGGAGACCCAGTACTTC. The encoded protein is CASSFPDRLETQYF.

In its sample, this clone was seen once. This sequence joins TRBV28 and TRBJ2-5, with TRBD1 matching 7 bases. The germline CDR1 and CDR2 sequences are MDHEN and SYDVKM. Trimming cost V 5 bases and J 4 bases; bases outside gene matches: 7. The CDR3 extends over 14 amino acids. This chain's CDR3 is CASSRTKGAETQYF. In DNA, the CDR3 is TGTGCCAGCAGTCGGACCAAGGGGGCAGAGACCCAGTACTTC.

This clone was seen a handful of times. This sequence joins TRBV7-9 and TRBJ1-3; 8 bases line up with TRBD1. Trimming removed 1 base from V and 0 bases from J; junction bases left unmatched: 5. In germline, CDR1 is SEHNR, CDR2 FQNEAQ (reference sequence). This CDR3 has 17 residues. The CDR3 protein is CASSLVRTGSSGNTIYF. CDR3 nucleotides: TGTGCCAGCAGCTTAGTGAGGACAGGGAGCTCTGGAAACACCATATATTTT.

The CDR3 is CASSSWWGASNQPQHF. The DNA for the CDR3 is TGTGCCAGCTCTTCCTGGTGGGGAGCTAGCAATCAGCCCCAGCATTTT. The V gene is TRBV28, the J gene TRBJ1-5; D is unclear. The CDR3 covers 16 residues. With 8 bases removed from V and 0 bases from J, the gap between germline ends came to 17 bases. Per the germline V gene, CDR1 is MDHEN and CDR2 is SYDVKM.

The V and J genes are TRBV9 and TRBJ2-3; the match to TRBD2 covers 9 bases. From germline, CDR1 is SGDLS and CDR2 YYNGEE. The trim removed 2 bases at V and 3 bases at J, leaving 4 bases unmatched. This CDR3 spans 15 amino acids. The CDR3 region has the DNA TGTGCCAGCAGCGTTCAGCGGGGGGCAACAGATACGCAGTATTTT. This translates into CASSVQRGATDTQYF. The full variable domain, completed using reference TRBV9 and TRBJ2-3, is DSGVTQTPKHLITATGQRVTLRCSPRSGDLSVYWYQQSLDQGLQFLIQYYNGEERAKGNILERFSAQQFPDLHSELNLSSLELGDSALYFCASSVQRGATDTQYFGPGTRLTVL.

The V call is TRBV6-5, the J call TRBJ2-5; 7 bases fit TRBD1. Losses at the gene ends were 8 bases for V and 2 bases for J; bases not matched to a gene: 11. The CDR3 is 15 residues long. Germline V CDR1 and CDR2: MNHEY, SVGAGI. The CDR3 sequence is CASRTPTGAQETQYF. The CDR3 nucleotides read TGTGCCAGCCGAACCCCCACAGGGGCACAAGAGACCCAGTACTTC.

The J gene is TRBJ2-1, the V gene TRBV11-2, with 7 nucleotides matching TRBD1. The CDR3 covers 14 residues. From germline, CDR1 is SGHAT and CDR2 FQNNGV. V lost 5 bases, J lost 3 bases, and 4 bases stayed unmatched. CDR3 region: CASSPPGGYNEQFF. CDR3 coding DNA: TGTGCCAGCAGCCCTCCAGGGGGCTACAATGAGCAGTTCTTC.

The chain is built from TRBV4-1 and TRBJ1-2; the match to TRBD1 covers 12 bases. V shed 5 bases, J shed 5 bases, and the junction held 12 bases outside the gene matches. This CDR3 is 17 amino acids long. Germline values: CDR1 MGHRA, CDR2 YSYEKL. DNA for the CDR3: TGCGCCAGCAGCGAGACCGGGACAGGGGGCGACTTTTATGGCTACACCTTC. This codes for CASSETGTGGDFYGYTF.

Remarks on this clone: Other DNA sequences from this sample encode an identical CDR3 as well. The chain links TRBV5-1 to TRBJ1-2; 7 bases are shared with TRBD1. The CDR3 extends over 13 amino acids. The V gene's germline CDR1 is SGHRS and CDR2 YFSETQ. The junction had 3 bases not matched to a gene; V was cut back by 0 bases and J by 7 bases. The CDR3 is CASSLGQGGGYTF. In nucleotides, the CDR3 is TGCGCCAGCAGCTTGGGACAGGGAGGTGGCTACACCTTC.

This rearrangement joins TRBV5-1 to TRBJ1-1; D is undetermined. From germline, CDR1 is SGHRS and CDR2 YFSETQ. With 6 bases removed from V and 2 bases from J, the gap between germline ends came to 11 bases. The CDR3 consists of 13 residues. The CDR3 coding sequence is TGCGCCAGCAAGGTAGCCCCCAACACTGAAGCTTTCTTT. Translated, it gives CASKVAPNTEAFF. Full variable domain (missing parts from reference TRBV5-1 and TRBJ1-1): KAGVTQTPRYLIKTRGQQVTLSCSPISGHRSVSWYQQTPGQGLQFLFEYFSETQRNKGNFPGRFSGRQFSNSRSEMNVSTLELGDSALYLCASKVAPNTEAFFGQGTRLTVV.

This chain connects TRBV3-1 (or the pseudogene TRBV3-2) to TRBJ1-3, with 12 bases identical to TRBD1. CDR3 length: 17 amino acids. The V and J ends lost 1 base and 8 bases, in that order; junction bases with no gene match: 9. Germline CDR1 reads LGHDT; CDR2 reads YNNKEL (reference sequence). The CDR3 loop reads CASSQALPGQGAYTIYF. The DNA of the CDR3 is TGTGCCAGCAGCCAAGCCCTTCCGGGACAGGGGGCTTACACCATATATTTT.

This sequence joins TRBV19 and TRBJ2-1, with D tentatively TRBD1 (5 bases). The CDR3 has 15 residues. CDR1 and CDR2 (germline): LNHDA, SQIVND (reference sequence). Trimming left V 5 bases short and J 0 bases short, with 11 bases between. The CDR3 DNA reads TGTGCCAGTAGTGAGACAGTTAGCTCCTACAATGAGCAGTTCTTC. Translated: CASSETVSSYNEQFF.

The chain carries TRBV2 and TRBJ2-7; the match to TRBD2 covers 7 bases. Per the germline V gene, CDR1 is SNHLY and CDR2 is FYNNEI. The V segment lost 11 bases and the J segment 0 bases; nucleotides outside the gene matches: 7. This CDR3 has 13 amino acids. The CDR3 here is CALGASGSYEQYF. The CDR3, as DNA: TGTGCCCTAGGGGCTAGCGGCTCCTACGAGCAGTACTTC.

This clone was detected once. This CDR3 is CASSDRGDTQYF. CDR3 DNA: TGTGCCAGCAGTGATCGGGGGGATACGCAGTATTTT. The rearrangement joins TRBV2 to TRBJ2-3; maybe TRBD2 (6 bases). Germline V lookup: CDR1 SNHLY, CDR2 FYNNEI. V was pared by 3 bases and J by 6 bases, with 7 bases between. The CDR3 length is 12 residues.

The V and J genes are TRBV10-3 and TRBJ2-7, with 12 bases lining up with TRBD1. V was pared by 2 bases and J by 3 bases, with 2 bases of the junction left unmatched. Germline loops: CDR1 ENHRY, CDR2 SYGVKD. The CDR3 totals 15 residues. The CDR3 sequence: CAISEGTGGLYEQYF. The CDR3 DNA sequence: TGTGCCATCAGTGAGGGGACAGGGGGCCTCTACGAGCAGTACTTC.

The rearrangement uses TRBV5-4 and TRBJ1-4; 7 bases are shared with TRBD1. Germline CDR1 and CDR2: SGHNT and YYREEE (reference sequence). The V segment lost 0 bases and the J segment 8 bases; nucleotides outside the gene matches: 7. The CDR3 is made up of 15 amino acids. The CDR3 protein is CASSLVGGAGEKLFF. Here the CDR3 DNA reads TGTGCCAGCAGCTTGGTAGGGGGCGCGGGAGAAAAACTGTTTTTT.

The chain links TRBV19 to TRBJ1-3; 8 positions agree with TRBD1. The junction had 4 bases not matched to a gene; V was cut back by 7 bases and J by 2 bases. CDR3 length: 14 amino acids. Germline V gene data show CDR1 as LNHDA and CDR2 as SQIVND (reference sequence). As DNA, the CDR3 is TGTGCCAGTAACCCGACAGGGGCTGGAAACACCATATATTTT. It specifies CASNPTGAGNTIYF. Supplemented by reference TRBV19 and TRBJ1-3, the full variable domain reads DGGITQSPKYLFRKEGQNVTLSCEQNLNHDAMYWYRQDPGQGLRLIYYSQIVNDFQKGDIAEGYSVSREKKESFPLTVTSAQKNPTAFYLCASNPTGAGNTIYFGEGSWLTVV.